This T cell receptor (beta chain) was captured in a study of blood T cells in healthy people across ages. The individuals who served as donors were healthy Caucasians living in Russia, aged about 6 to 90. At least 5.5 micrograms of total RNA were extracted per sample. The second PCR ran about 6 to 12 cycles with a sample-barcoded 5' primer and J-beta primers. TCRdb redid the calling of the 5' RACE reads with MiXCR, one entry per CDR3 protein. Here the sample spans about 1 million distinct CDR3 sequences, 45% being singletons. Study results and caveats: Estimated diversity across one million T cells was deemed an underestimate. Naive CD4+ cells and diversity were both higher in long-lived donors than in aged donors.

Germline V CDR1 and CDR2: SGHVS, FQNEAQ. V lost 0 bases and J 4 bases, leaving 10 bases between the germline ends. The CDR3 contains 15 residues. As regards this clonotype: Its target is not known.

This chain joins TRBV7-8 and TRBJ2-1, with D perhaps matching TRBD2 (6 bases). The sample taken for sequencing was blood. This sequence originates from a woman aged 60 to 75 in good health. CDR3: CASSLAGRRYNEQFF. The CDR3, as DNA: TGTGCCAGCAGCTTAGCCGGGAGAAGGTACAATGAGCAGTTCTTC.